This entry describes one TCR beta chain. The assay was immunoSEQ multiplex PCR, and TCRdb's table has in-frame clones only and misses some. The table has about 480,000 clones, 70% to 90% seen once; the top ten hold roughly 13%. These data belong to a study of Ad26.COV2.S vaccination and SARS-CoV-2 variants. The V gene lost 5 bases and the J gene lost 3 bases, with 7 bases spanning the gap. CDR3 size: 11 residues. CDR1 SQVTM and CDR2 ANQGSEA come from the germline V gene. Documented treatment: around 19 received Ad26.COV2.S at low or high dose, single or two shots; five or six received placebo; per-sample allocation not given. Day 63 following the first vaccine or placebo injection was when the samples were taken.

This sequence joins TRBV29-1 and TRBJ1-1; TRBD1 might be the D (5 bases). The source material was peripheral blood, sampled in a trial of Ad26.COV2.S vaccine versus placebo. This sequence originates from a person aged 18-60 years who received the Ad26.COV2.S COVID-19 vaccine or a placebo. DNA for the CDR3: TGCAGCGTTCTGGGGGACACTGAAGCTTTCTTT. This gives the protein CSVLGDTEAFF.